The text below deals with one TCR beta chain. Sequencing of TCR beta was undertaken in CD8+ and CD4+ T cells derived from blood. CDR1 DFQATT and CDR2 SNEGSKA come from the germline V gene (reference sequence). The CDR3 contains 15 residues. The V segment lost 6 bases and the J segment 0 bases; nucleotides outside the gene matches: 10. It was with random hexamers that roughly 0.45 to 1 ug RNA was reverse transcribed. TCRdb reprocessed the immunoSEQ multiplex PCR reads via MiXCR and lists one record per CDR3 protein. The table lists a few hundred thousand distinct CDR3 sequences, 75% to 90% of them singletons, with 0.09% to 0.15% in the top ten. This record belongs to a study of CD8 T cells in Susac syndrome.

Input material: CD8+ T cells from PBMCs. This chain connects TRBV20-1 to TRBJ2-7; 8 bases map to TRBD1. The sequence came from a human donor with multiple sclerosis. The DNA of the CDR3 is TGCAGTGCCATTGAGAGGGACAGGAGCTCCTACGAGCAGTACTTC. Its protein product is CSAIERDRSSYEQYF.